The T cell receptor (beta chain) described here comes from a study of blood T cell repertoires in COVID-19. Study in general: COVID-19 samples collected from the United States, Italy and Spain covered acute and convalescent phases.

The assay was immunoSEQ multiplex PCR, and TCRdb's table has in-frame clones only and misses some. The sample carries about 130,000 clones, about 92% recorded once. The V gene end was trimmed by 2 bases and the J gene end by 4 bases; junction bases not matched to a gene: 6. The CDR3 extends over 16 amino acids. CDR1 and CDR2 from the germline V gene are SGHRS and YFSETQ. The clonotype originates from a man between 60 and 75 years old with COVID-19, enrolled during active disease. V and J are TRBV5-1 and TRBJ2-2; 9 bases line up with TRBD1. The sequencing sample was made of peripheral blood. This CDR3 is CASSFSGTGTTGELFF. CDR3 DNA sequence: TGCGCCAGCAGCTTCTCAGGGACAGGGACCACCGGGGAGCTGTTTTTT.